These T cell receptor beta chains were read from a single sample in a study of T cell responses to AZD1222 COVID-19 vaccine. Generated by immunoSEQ multiplex PCR, the TCRdb table keeps only in-frame clones and is missing some. The sample holds some 160,000 clones; 90% to 95% are singletons and the top ten take about 1%. Sequencing used peripheral blood, obtained on day 0 of AZD1222 vaccination. All receptors come from an adult in good health. CDR3s include the opening cysteine and the closing phenylalanine or tryptophan. Fields, in order: J gene, clone size, D gene, CDR3 length, V gene, CDR3 protein, CDR3 DNA. The D gene is left open where the match is weak. Rows give clone size only sometimes, using once, few, many, or a class for an expanded clone.

TRBJ2-3 | NA | TRBD1 | 19 | TRBV2 | CASRGEPVDRGVNADTQYF | TGTGCCAGCAGGGGGGAGCCTGTCGACAGGGGGGTGAACGCAGATACGCAGTATTTT
TRBJ1-1 | once | NA | 13 | TRBV29-1 | CSVDVLGNTEAFF | TGCAGCGTTGACGTCTTAGGGAACACTGAAGCTTTCTTT
TRBJ1-1 | NA | NA | 13 | TRBV29-1 | CSVTETANTEAFF | TGCAGCGTGACTGAGACAGCGAACACTGAAGCTTTCTTT
TRBJ1-1 | NA | NA | 13 | TRBV25-1 | CASSRGKFSEAFF | TGTGCCAGCAGTCGGGGAAAATTCTCTGAAGCTTTCTTT
TRBJ1-3 | NA | NA | 15 | TRBV4-3 | CASSQDMSSGNTIYF | TGCGCCAGCAGCCAAGATATGAGCTCTGGAAACACCATATATTTT
TRBJ2-7 | NA | NA | 13 | TRBV19 | CASSIGKGGEQYF | TGTGCCAGTAGTATTGGGAAGGGCGGGGAGCAGTACTTC
TRBJ2-2 | NA | NA | 19 | TRBV7-9 | CASSLAQRLGRSGSGELFF | TGTGCCAGCAGCTTAGCTCAAAGGCTGGGAAGGAGTGGGTCCGGGGAGCTGTTTTTT
TRBJ1-4 | once | NA | 15 | TRBV6-5 | CASRLYHGANEKLFF | TGTGCCAGCAGATTATACCATGGGGCGAATGAAAAACTGTTTTTT
TRBJ1-3 | NA | NA | 14 | TRBV19 | CASSKGSIGNTIYF | TGTGCCAGTAGCAAGGGGTCCATTGGAAACACCATATATTTT
TRBJ2-7 | once | NA | 13 | TRBV11-3 | CASSFDGGGEQYF | TGTGCCAGCAGCTTTGACGGTGGCGGCGAGCAGTACTTC
TRBJ1-5 | once | NA | 16 | TRBV28 | CASSFYAEALNQPQHF | TGTGCCAGCAGTTTCTACGCCGAGGCACTTAATCAGCCCCAGCATTTT
TRBJ2-1 | NA | TRBD2 | 16 | TRBV6-5 | CASSYSDPTSGDEQFF | TGTGCCAGCAGTTACTCAGACCCGACTAGCGGGGATGAGCAGTTCTTC
TRBJ2-7 | NA | NA | 14 | TRBV5-4 | CASSLGQDSYEQYF | TGTGCCAGCAGCTTGGGACAGGATTCCTACGAGCAGTACTTC
TRBJ1-6 | NA | NA | 12 | TRBV2 | CASSDFLSPLHF | TGTGCCAGCAGTGATTTCCTCTCACCCCTCCACTTT
TRBJ1-5 | NA | NA | 14 | TRBV2 | CASSIRGGNQPQHF | TGTGCCAGCAGCATCAGGGGCGGCAATCAGCCCCAGCATTTT
TRBJ2-3 | once | NA | 10 | TRBV7-9 | CASSTRAGDF | TGTGCCAGCAGCACAAGGGCAGGGGATTTT
TRBJ2-5 | NA | NA | 13 | TRBV3-1/TRBV3-2 | CASFASEQETQYF | TGTGCCAGCTTCGCTAGCGAGCAAGAGACCCAGTACTTC
TRBJ1-2 | NA | NA | 17 | TRBV28 | CASSLATPIGGLYGYTF | TGTGCCAGCAGTTTAGCTACCCCTATCGGCGGACTCTATGGCTACACCTTC
TRBJ1-6 | NA | NA | 13 | TRBV5-1 | CASSFYRGSPLHF | TGCGCCAGCAGCTTTTACCGGGGTTCACCCCTCCACTTT
TRBJ1-1 | NA | NA | 12 | TRBV30 | CAWSLGGTEAFF | TGTGCCTGGAGTTTGGGAGGGACAGAAGCTTTCTTT
TRBJ2-1 | NA | TRBD1 | 16 | TRBV24-1 | CATSDPGQGFGNEQFF | TGTGCCACCAGTGACCCGGGACAGGGGTTTGGCAATGAGCAGTTCTTC
TRBJ2-5 | NA | TRBD2 | 18 | TRBV10-3 | CAISESLAGGLDKETQYF | TGTGCCATCAGTGAGTCCCTAGCGGGGGGGCTGGATAAAGAGACCCAGTACTTC
TRBJ1-2 | NA | NA | 13 | TRBV7-3 | CASSLLGVGGYTF | TGTGCCAGCAGCTTATTGGGGGTGGGTGGCTACACCTTC
TRBJ1-4 | NA | NA | 16 | TRBV15 | CATSSQGRRLNEKLFF | TGTGCCACCAGCAGTCAAGGACGCAGACTTAATGAAAAACTGTTTTTT
TRBJ2-3 | once | TRBD2 | 15 | TRBV6-4 | CASSDSAGGSDTQYF | TGTGCCAGCAGTGACTCTGCGGGGGGGTCAGATACGCAGTATTTT
TRBJ1-1 | once | NA | 16 | TRBV14 | CASSQNWGRRSTEAFF | TGTGCCAGCAGCCAAAATTGGGGGCGCAGGAGCACTGAAGCTTTCTTT
TRBJ2-5 | NA | TRBD2 | 15 | TRBV11-2 | CASSRTSGGSETQYF | TGTGCCAGCAGCCGGACTAGCGGGGGTAGTGAGACCCAGTACTTC
TRBJ1-2 | NA | NA | 13 | TRBV12-3/TRBV12-4 | CASRVTGSYGYTF | TGTGCCAGCAGAGTAACAGGGAGTTATGGCTACACCTTC
TRBJ1-2 | NA | TRBD1 | 14 | TRBV7-9 | CASSPRQGLGGYTF | TGTGCCAGCAGCCCACGACAGGGGTTGGGCGGCTACACCTTC
TRBJ1-5 | NA | TRBD1 | 14 | TRBV11-2 | CASSQTGGNQPQHF | TGTGCCAGCAGCCAGACAGGGGGAAATCAGCCCCAGCATTTT